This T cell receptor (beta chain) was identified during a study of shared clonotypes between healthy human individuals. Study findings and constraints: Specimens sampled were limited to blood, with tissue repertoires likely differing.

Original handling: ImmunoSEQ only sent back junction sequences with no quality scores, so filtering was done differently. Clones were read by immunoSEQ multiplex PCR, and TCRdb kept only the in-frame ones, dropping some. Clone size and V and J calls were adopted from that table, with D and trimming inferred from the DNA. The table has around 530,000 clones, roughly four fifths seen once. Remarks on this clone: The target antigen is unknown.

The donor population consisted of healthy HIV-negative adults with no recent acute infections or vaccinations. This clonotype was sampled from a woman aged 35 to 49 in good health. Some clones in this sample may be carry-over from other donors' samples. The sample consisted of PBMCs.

This CDR3 reads CASSRGDSPGTEAFF. The CDR3 nucleotides read TGTGCCAGCAGTCGGGGGGACAGCCCAGGGACTGAAGCTTTCTTT. This rearrangement joins TRBV28 to TRBJ1-1; 7 bases fit TRBD1. CDR3 length: 15 residues. V was clipped by 5 bases and J by 5 bases; unmatched bases: 11. Germline V lookup: CDR1 MDHEN, CDR2 SYDVKM.